The present entry profiles one T cell receptor beta chain with its context. The antigen remains unidentified. The sample originates from a study of T-cell memory formation after mild COVID-19. Whole-study findings and limits: Some clones that responded turned up in pre-infection memory, which suggests that cross-reactive memory joined in. CD4/CD8 balance held among clones contracting day 15 to 85, and later expanders leaned CD4+. Contracting CD4+ clones were located mainly in CM and EM, and CD8+ clones in EMRA.

In TCRdb, the 5' RACE reads were re-called with MiXCR into one record per CDR3 protein. The sample includes 250,000 or so distinct CDR3 sequences, roughly 18% of them seen just once. The sequence was collected from a man aged 18 to 29 who had mild COVID-19 (a few samples of this study predate the infection). Cell type and time point are not known. The specimen sequenced was PBMCs or a T cell subset sorted from them (not recorded which).

CDR3 coding DNA: TGTGCCAGCAGCTCCGTGACAGTAGTTAATCAGCCCCAGCATTTT. Amino acids: CASSSVTVVNQPQHF. The genes are TRBV6-2 or TRBV6-3 and TRBJ1-5, with D maybe TRBD1 (5 bases). The length of the CDR3 is 15 residues. With 6 bases removed from V and 4 bases from J, the gap between germline ends came to 16 bases. Germline CDR1 reads MNHEY; CDR2 reads SVGEGT.